These 16 T cell receptor beta chains were sequenced from one sample in a study of blood T cell repertoires in COVID-19 (dated by TCRdb to 2019 to 2021). Library prep was done by the immunoSEQ multiplex PCR assay. TCRdb retrieved this table from immuneACCESS and kept in-frame rearrangements only. Not all clones are present; in checked studies, unresolved V genes account for under half, and no reason is known for the remainder. The sample table contains 170,000 or so clones; only one count was recorded for about 88% of them. The ten largest clones add up to approximately 6.5% of the sample. Sequenced input: PBMCs or T cells enriched from blood (not recorded which). Source of these receptors: a woman aged 45-65 years who had recovered from COVID-19.

This chain uses TRBV5-1 with TRBJ2-1, with 7 bases fitting TRBD2. The length of the CDR3 is 16 residues. V was clipped by 0 bases and J by 2 bases; unmatched bases: 5. The germline V gene has CDR1 SGHRS and CDR2 YFSETQ. The CDR3 DNA reads as TGCGCCAGCAGCTTGGGGGAGGGGCGCACCTACAATGAGCAGTTCTTC. As protein: CASSLGEGRTYNEQFF.

The CDR3 here is CATSDSGTGRTDTQYF. The CDR3 region has the DNA TGTGCCACCAGTGATTCCGGGACAGGGAGGACAGATACGCAGTATTTT. This chain links TRBV24-1 with TRBJ2-3, with TRBD1 matching 9 bases. CDR1 and CDR2 from the germline V gene are KGHDR and SFDVKD. V was pared by 2 bases and J by 3 bases, with 5 bases of the junction left unmatched. The CDR3 contains 16 residues.

The genes are TRBV12-3 or TRBV12-4 and TRBJ2-7; no clear D. V was trimmed by 4 bases and J by 4 bases, leaving 11 bases between them. This CDR3 is 13 amino acids long. The CDR3 bases are TGTGCCAGCAGTTCGGCAGGTGGTTACGAGCAGTACTTC. Its protein product is CASSSAGGYEQYF.

The DNA of the CDR3 is TGTGCCTGGAGTGAAAGGGACAATCGGGGCTACACCTTC. It codes for CAWSERDNRGYTF. The genes are TRBV30 and TRBJ1-2; the D gene is possibly TRBD1 (6 bases). CDR3 length equals 13 residues. CDR1 and CDR2 (germline): GTSNPN, SVGIG (reference sequence). V was cut by 1 base and J by 8 bases, with 14 bases left in between.

The chain joins TRBV10-3 to TRBJ2-7, with D perhaps matching TRBD1 (6 bases). The V end lost 4 bases, the J end lost 7 bases, and 11 bases lay between the germline ends. CDR3 length: 12 residues. Germline V gives CDR1 ENHRY, CDR2 SYGVKD. CDR3 sequence reads: CAISGGLYEQYF. In DNA form, the CDR3 reads TGTGCCATCAGTGGGGGGCTGTATGAGCAGTACTTC.

Only one count was recorded for this clone. The genes are TRBV9 and TRBJ2-1, with TRBD2 matching over 9 bases. Germline V gene data show CDR1 as SGDLS and CDR2 as YYNGEE. V dropped 0 bases and J dropped 8; count of bases not matched to a gene: 9. This CDR3 spans 16 amino acids. CDR3 in DNA: TGTGCCAGCAGCGTAGATGTAGCGGGAGTTAGGGATGAGCAGTTCTTC. Translated: CASSVDVAGVRDEQFF.

This clone was recorded once. The chain employs TRBV28 and TRBJ2-7; 7 bases agree with TRBD1. This CDR3 is built from 15 residues. The V gene end was trimmed by 5 bases and the J gene end by 2 bases; junction bases not matched to a gene: 9. Germline loops: CDR1 MDHEN, CDR2 SYDVKM. The chain's CDR3 is CASSPIDRAPYEQYF. CDR3 sequence (DNA): TGTGCCAGCAGTCCCATAGACAGGGCCCCCTACGAGCAGTACTTC.

V gene TRBV29-1 combines with J gene TRBJ1-1; D unclear. The length of the CDR3 is 12 residues. CDR1 and CDR2 (germline): SQVTM, ANQGSEA. Between the trimmed V and J ends, which lost 4 bases and 1 base, there was a span of 7 bases. CDR3 residues: CSVGRGNTEAFF. The CDR3 DNA sequence: TGCAGCGTTGGAAGAGGGAACACTGAAGCTTTCTTT.

The chain uses TRBV28 and TRBJ2-7; 8 nucleotides agree with TRBD1. The germline CDR1 and CDR2 sequences are MDHEN and SYDVKM. Losses at the gene ends were 6 bases for V and 4 bases for J; bases not matched to a gene: 2. The CDR3 loop spans 12 amino acids. The CDR3 nucleotides read TGTGCCAGCAGCACAGGGGGGTACGAGCAGTACTTC. It codes for CASSTGGYEQYF.

The chain couples TRBV6-5 to TRBJ2-2; TRBD1 is a possible D gene (6 bases). This CDR3 contains 15 residues. CDR1 is MNHEY, CDR2 SVGAGI, per germline. V lost 0 bases and J lost 1, with 6 bases in between. Here the CDR3 reads CASSYSGQNTGELFF. The CDR3 region has the DNA TGTGCCAGCAGTTACTCGGGACAGAACACCGGGGAGCTGTTTTTT.

The chain recombines TRBV5-1 with TRBJ2-2; 11 bases are a match to TRBD2. CDR3 length: 16 amino acids. Looked up from germline, CDR1 is SGHRS and CDR2 is YFSETQ. V shed 4 bases and J 2 bases; nucleotides not matched to a gene: 4. CDR3 in DNA: TGCGCCAGCAGCCCGACTAGCGGGATAAACACCGGGGAGCTGTTTTTT. Translating it yields CASSPTSGINTGELFF.

This rearrangement joins TRBV27 to TRBJ2-1; 9 positions agree with TRBD2. The CDR3 extends over 16 amino acids. The V gene's germline CDR1 is MNHEY and CDR2 SMNVEV (reference sequence). Trimming cost V 8 bases and J 2 bases; bases outside gene matches: 10. CDR3 nucleotide sequence: TGTGCCAGCGCAAACCGGGGGACTAGCCCCTACAATGAGCAGTTCTTC. It specifies CASANRGTSPYNEQFF.

V gene TRBV7-3 combines with J gene TRBJ2-3; 9 bases line up with TRBD2. CDR1 SGHTA and CDR2 FQGTGA come from the germline V gene. The CDR3 runs to 15 residues. V shed 5 bases, J shed 5 bases, and the junction held 8 bases outside the gene matches. The CDR3: CASSRTSAAGDTQYF. CDR3 nucleotides: TGTGCCAGCAGCCGGACTAGCGCCGCCGGAGATACGCAGTATTTT.

This clone appeared a few times. The chain is built from TRBV6-5 and TRBJ1-2, with TRBD1 identical over 9 bases. V dropped 6 bases and J dropped 4; count of bases not matched to a gene: 3. The CDR3 has 13 residues. Germline values: CDR1 MNHEY, CDR2 SVGAGI. In DNA, the CDR3 is TGTGCCAGCAGGGGACAGGGAGTCTATGGCTACACCTTC. Amino acid sequence: CASRGQGVYGYTF.

As concerns this clone: Other DNA sequences in this specimen translate into the identical CDR3. The chain employs TRBV7-2 and TRBJ1-6; 7 nucleotides agree with TRBD1. Unmatched junction bases numbered 3, after V lost 4 bases and J lost 6 bases. From germline, CDR1 is SGHTA and CDR2 FQGNSA. The CDR3 spans 14 residues. CDR3 residues: CASSSDRVNSPLHF. DNA of the CDR3: TGTGCCAGCAGCTCCGACAGGGTTAATTCACCCCTCCACTTT.

CDR3 coding DNA: TGCGCCAGCAGCCCGCGGACAGGGGGCAATTTGGGCACTGAAGCTTTCTTT. Protein: CASSPRTGGNLGTEAFF. The genes are TRBV4-3 and TRBJ1-1; TRBD1 agrees at 11 bases. The CDR3 has 17 amino acids. V was pared by 4 bases and J by 4 bases, with 11 bases of the junction left unmatched. Germline V gene data show CDR1 as LGHNA and CDR2 as YSLEER.